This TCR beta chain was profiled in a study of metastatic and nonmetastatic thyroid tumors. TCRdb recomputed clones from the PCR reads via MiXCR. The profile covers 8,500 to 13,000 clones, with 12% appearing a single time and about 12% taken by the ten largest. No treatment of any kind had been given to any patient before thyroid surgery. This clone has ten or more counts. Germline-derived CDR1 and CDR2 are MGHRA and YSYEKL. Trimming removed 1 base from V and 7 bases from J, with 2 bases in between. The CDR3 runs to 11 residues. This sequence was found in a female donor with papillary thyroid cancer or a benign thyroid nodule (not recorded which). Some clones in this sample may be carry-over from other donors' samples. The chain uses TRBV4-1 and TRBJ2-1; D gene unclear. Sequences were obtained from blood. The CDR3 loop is CASSQVNEQFF. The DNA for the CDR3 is TGCGCCAGCAGCCAAGTAAATGAGCAGTTCTTC.